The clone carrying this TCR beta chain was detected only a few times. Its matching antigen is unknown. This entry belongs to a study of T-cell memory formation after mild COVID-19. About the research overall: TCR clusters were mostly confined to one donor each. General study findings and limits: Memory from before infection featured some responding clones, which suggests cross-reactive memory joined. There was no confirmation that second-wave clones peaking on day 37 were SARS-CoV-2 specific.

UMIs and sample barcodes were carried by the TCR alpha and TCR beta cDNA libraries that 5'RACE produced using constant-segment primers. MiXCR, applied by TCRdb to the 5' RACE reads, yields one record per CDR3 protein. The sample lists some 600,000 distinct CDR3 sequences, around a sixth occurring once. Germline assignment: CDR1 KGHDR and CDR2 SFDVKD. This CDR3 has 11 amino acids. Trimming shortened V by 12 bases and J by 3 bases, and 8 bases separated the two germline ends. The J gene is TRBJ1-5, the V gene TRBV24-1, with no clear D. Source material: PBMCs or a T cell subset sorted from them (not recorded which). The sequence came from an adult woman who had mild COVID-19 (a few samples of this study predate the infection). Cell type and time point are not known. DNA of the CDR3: TGTGCCGCAGGACCCAATCAGCCCCAGCATTTT. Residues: CAAGPNQPQHF.